One and the same sample provided the 25 T cell receptor beta chains below, sequenced in a study of blood T cell repertoires in COVID-19. Method: immunoSEQ multiplex PCR; TCRdb's copy keeps in-frame clones and lacks some. This sample yields some 100,000 clones, of which roughly 79% are seen a single time; about 9.4% belongs to the top ten. Material: peripheral blood. The source is a human donor in a cohort sampled during active COVID-19.

This clone turned up a few times. The CDR3 loop reads CASTRGGENQPQHF. For the CDR3, the DNA is TGTGCCAGCACCCGTGGCGGGGAGAATCAGCCCCAGCATTTT. This chain uses TRBV7-9 with TRBJ1-5; D is ambiguous. Trimming pared 7 bases from V and 4 bases from J, leaving 14 bases between. The CDR3 covers 14 residues. Germline CDR1 SEHNR, CDR2 FQNEAQ (reference sequence).

This sequence joins TRBV28 and TRBJ1-6, with D unresolved. The V end was cut by 7 bases, the J end by 7 bases, with 17 bases between. Germline assignment: CDR1 MDHEN and CDR2 SYDVKM. This CDR3 region has 15 residues. The DNA of the CDR3 is TGTGCCAGCACCACAGCTTCTGCGAGAAATTCACCCCTCCACTTT. Its translation: CASTTASARNSPLHF.

This clone has only a few counts. The chain has TRBV6-5 and TRBJ2-7; 9 nucleotides match TRBD1. The CDR3 is 14 amino acids. Germline V gene data show CDR1 as MNHEY and CDR2 as SVGAGI. The ends lost 6 bases at V and 6 bases at J; junction bases unmatched: 9. The CDR3 reads CASRNRGPLGEQYF. The CDR3 DNA reads TGTGCCAGCAGGAACAGGGGGCCTCTGGGCGAGCAGTACTTC.

The chain's CDR3 is CASSSQGANEQFF. DNA of the CDR3: TGTGCCAGCAGTTCCCAGGGGGCAAATGAGCAGTTCTTC. The chain uses TRBV12-3 or TRBV12-4 and TRBJ2-1; TRBD1 aligns across 8 bases. The CDR3 is made up of 13 amino acids. With V trimmed by 4 bases and J by 7 bases, 3 bases remained unmatched.

This clone has a handful of counts. The chain is built from TRBV7-3 and TRBJ2-3; 7 positions match TRBD1. The CDR3 loop spans 15 amino acids. Germline assignment: CDR1 SGHTA and CDR2 FQGTGA. With V trimmed by 2 bases and J by 5 bases, 7 bases remained unmatched. The CDR3 coding sequence is TGTGCCAGCAGCTTATTATTAGGGGGCTTAGATACGCAGTATTTT. This codes for CASSLLLGGLDTQYF. The variable domain in full, completed from reference TRBV7-3 and TRBJ2-3, reads GAGVSQTPSNKVTEKGKYVELRCDPISGHTALYWYRQSLGQGPEFLIYFQGTGAADDSGLPNDRFFAVRPEGSVSTLKIQRTERGDSAVYLCASSLLLGGLDTQYFGPGTRLTVL.

This clone was picked up one time. The chain joins TRBV7-2 to TRBJ1-4; maybe TRBD1 (6 bases). The CDR3 is made up of 14 amino acids. Trimming shortened V by 1 base and J by 8 bases, and 11 bases separated the two germline ends. Per germline, CDR1 SGHTA and CDR2 FQGNSA. As DNA, the CDR3 is TGTGCCAGCAGCTTAGGCAGGGGTGGAGAAAAACTGTTTTTT. This codes for CASSLGRGGEKLFF.

This sequence joins TRBV19 and TRBJ2-7, with D possibly being TRBD1 (6 bases). V was cut by 3 bases and J by 3 bases, with 18 bases left in between. CDR1 is LNHDA, CDR2 SQIVND, per germline (reference sequence). This CDR3 is 16 amino acids long. The CDR3, as DNA: TGTGCCAGTAGTATTTCGTCTTGGGGGCCCAACTACGAGCAGTACTTC. The encoded protein is CASSISSWGPNYEQYF.

This chain links TRBV20-1 with TRBJ2-7, with D possibly being TRBD1 (6 bases). Trimming stripped 6 bases from V and 4 bases from J, with 10 bases between. Germline lookup yields CDR1 DFQATT and CDR2 SNEGSKA (reference sequence). This CDR3 comprises 11 residues. Written as DNA, the CDR3 is TGCAGTGCCGTAGGGGGTTACGAGCAGTACTTC. Its translation: CSAVGGYEQYF.

This clone was seen only once. The gene calls are TRBV24-1 and TRBJ2-3; perhaps TRBD2 as D (6 bases). The germline V gene encodes CDR1 KGHDR and CDR2 SFDVKD. V was shortened by 7 bases and J by 0 bases, with 10 bases between the two germline ends. CDR3 length: 14 residues. For the CDR3, the DNA is TGTGCCACCAGAGCGGGCCCAAGCACAGATACGCAGTATTTT. Amino acid sequence: CATRAGPSTDTQYF.

The rearrangement joins TRBV12-3 or TRBV12-4 to TRBJ1-1, with D tentatively TRBD1 (5 bases). This CDR3 has 12 residues. The ends were cut back, 6 bases at V and 10 bases at J, with 15 bases in the middle. The CDR3 reads CASSRTQGGAFF. The DNA of the CDR3 is TGTGCCAGCAGCCGCACTCAGGGTGGAGCTTTCTTT.

The V gene is TRBV21-1, the J gene TRBJ2-1; whether TRBD1, the table's D call, matches the DNA was not checked. TRBV21-1 is a pseudogene locus. This CDR3 is built from 18 residues. In DNA form, the CDR3 reads TGTGCCAGCAGCAAAGAAGGATCAGGGGGGTTCTCCTACAATGAGCAGTTCTTC. Protein product: CASSKEGSGGFSYNEQFF.

The V call is TRBV23-1, the J call TRBJ1-2; D unresolved. TRBV23-1 is noted as an ORF with a role that remains uncertain. CDR3 size: 15 residues. V lost 5 bases to trimming and J lost 3 bases, with 16 bases between them. The CDR3 reads CASSTMPPRDYGYTF. The CDR3 DNA reads TGCGCCAGCAGTACTATGCCTCCACGGGACTATGGCTACACCTTC.

The sample holds one count of this clone. The chain carries TRBV28 and TRBJ2-5; TRBD2 matches at 8 bases. The CDR3 has 13 residues. Trimming took 10 bases from V and 4 from J; bases not matched to a gene: 8. Germline loops: CDR1 MDHEN, CDR2 SYDVKM. CDR3 sequence reads: CATRPAGVETQYF. The CDR3 region has the DNA TGTGCCACCAGACCAGCGGGAGTAGAGACCCAGTACTTC.

This chain links TRBV7-2 with TRBJ2-1; D ambiguous. The CDR3 extends over 16 amino acids. Looked up from germline, CDR1 is SGHTA and CDR2 is FQGNSA. The V and J ends lost 2 bases and 4 bases respectively, with 15 bases between them. The CDR3 DNA is TGTGCCAGCAGCTTACACCCCACCCCGGTATACAATGAGCAGTTCTTC. It is translated as CASSLHPTPVYNEQFF.

CDR3 region: CAWSVRGAGTYEQYF. CDR3 sequence (DNA): TGTGCCTGGAGTGTAAGGGGTGCAGGGACCTACGAGCAGTACTTC. V gene TRBV30 combines with J gene TRBJ2-7; tentatively, D is TRBD1 (5 bases). Trimming removed 0 bases at V and 2 bases at J, with 14 bases between. CDR1 is GTSNPN and CDR2 is SVGIG in the germline V gene (reference sequence). This CDR3 has 15 residues.

The chain is built from TRBV28 and TRBJ2-1; TRBD1 agrees at 8 bases. The ends lost 8 bases at V and 11 bases at J; junction bases unmatched: 14. Germline values: CDR1 MDHEN, CDR2 SYDVKM. The CDR3 is made up of 14 amino acids. CDR3 coding DNA: TGTGCCAGCCTTCTCGACAGGGGAAGAATGAAGCAGTTCTTC. Its protein product is CASLLDRGRMKQFF.

This clone has more than one count but fewer than ten. The chain uses TRBV4-3 and TRBJ2-7; 8 bases align to TRBD2. CDR1 and CDR2 (germline): LGHNA, YSLEER. The CDR3 consists of 15 residues. The trim removed 1 base at V and 2 bases at J, leaving 4 bases unmatched. The CDR3 DNA follows: TGCGCCAGCAGCCAAGTACTAGCGGACACCTACGAGCAGTACTTC. This translates into CASSQVLADTYEQYF.

The genes are TRBV27 and TRBJ1-1; TRBD1 aligns across 7 bases. V lost 5 bases and J lost 5; bases outside the gene matches: 8. CDR3 length: 14 residues. Germline loops: CDR1 MNHEY, CDR2 SMNVEV (reference sequence). CDR3: CASSPLQGRTEAFF. In DNA form, the CDR3 reads TGTGCCAGCAGTCCCCTACAGGGGCGGACTGAAGCTTTCTTT.

V usage is TRBV5-4 and J usage is TRBJ1-6; tentatively, D is TRBD1 (6 bases). Germline CDR1 and CDR2: SGHNT and YYREEE (reference sequence). The CDR3 covers 15 residues. V gave up 2 bases and J gave up 0 bases, with 6 bases separating them. CDR3 sequence: CASSLQGSYNSPLHF. The CDR3 DNA reads as TGTGCCAGCAGCTTACAGGGCTCCTATAATTCACCCCTCCACTTT.

The chain uses TRBV7-9 and TRBJ2-3, with a tentative D call TRBD2 (6 bases). CDR3 length: 14 amino acids. Germline V gene lookup returns CDR1 SEHNR and CDR2 FQNEAQ (reference sequence). V was cut by 5 bases and J by 1 base, with 10 bases left in between. CDR3 residues: CASSAGTRTDTQYF. DNA of the CDR3: TGTGCCAGCAGCGCCGGGACTCGCACAGATACGCAGTATTTT.

The chain couples TRBV19 to TRBJ1-2; tentatively, D is TRBD1 (6 bases). The V gene lost 7 bases and the J gene lost 8 bases, with 29 bases spanning the gap. Germline loops: CDR1 LNHDA, CDR2 SQIVND (reference sequence). The CDR3 contains 17 residues. CDR3 bases: TGTGCCAGTAACACCGTGGCGGCAGGGGATGATTGGTGGGGCTACACCTTC. Residues: CASNTVAAGDDWWGYTF.

This chain connects TRBV4-1 to TRBJ2-7; D gene uncertain. This CDR3 comprises 15 residues. V was clipped by 0 bases and J by 0 bases, with 9 bases between them. Per germline, CDR1 MGHRA and CDR2 YSYEKL. The CDR3 loop is CASSQDTHSSYEQYF. DNA for the CDR3: TGCGCCAGCAGCCAAGACACCCACAGCTCCTACGAGCAGTACTTC.

A few counts support this clone. The chain joins TRBV5-4 to TRBJ1-6, with 7 bases lining up with TRBD1. In germline, CDR1 is SGHNT, CDR2 YYREEE (reference sequence). V lost 5 bases and J lost 8; bases outside the gene matches: 7. CDR3 length: 14 amino acids. The CDR3 DNA reads as TGTGCCAGCAGTTTACAGGGGTTGGATTCACCCCTCCACTTT. Translated, it gives CASSLQGLDSPLHF.

The chain is built from TRBV30 and TRBJ2-7; possible D gene TRBD1, 6 bases. The CDR3 extends over 13 amino acids. The V gene lost 3 bases and the J gene lost 2 bases, with 11 bases spanning the gap. The germline CDR1 and CDR2 sequences are GTSNPN and SVGIG (reference sequence). CDR3 DNA sequence: TGTGCCTGGAGCGAAGGACAGACCTACGAGCAGTACTTC. The encoded protein is CAWSEGQTYEQYF. The full variable domain, completed using reference TRBV30 and TRBJ2-7, is SQTIHQWPATLVQPVGSPLSLECTVEGTSNPNLYWYRQAAGRGLQLLFYSVGIGQISSEVPQNLSASRPQDRQFILSSKKLLLSDSGFYLCAWSEGQTYEQYFGPGTRLTVT.

The sample holds a few counts of this clone. CDR3 coding DNA: TGTGCCAGCAGCTTAGCCGGGACAGGGCCGTCCTACGAGCAGTACTTC. Its translation: CASSLAGTGPSYEQYF. J is TRBJ2-7 and V is TRBV7-2; 9 bases fit TRBD1. The germline CDR1 and CDR2 sequences are SGHTA and FQGNSA. J was trimmed by 1 base and V by 0 bases; bases with no gene match: 4. The CDR3 loop spans 16 amino acids.